These 30 T cell receptor beta chains were all obtained from the same sample, sequenced in a study of blood T cell repertoires in COVID-19. Assay: immunoSEQ multiplex PCR; the TCRdb copy retains only in-frame clones and omits some. The sample yields roughly 100,000 clones, around 83% seen once. The sequenced sample consisted of peripheral blood. The source is an elderly woman with active or convalescent COVID-19.

The chain joins TRBV4-1 to TRBJ2-6, with D hard to call. CDR3 length: 15 amino acids. V was cut by 1 base and J by 0 bases, with 4 bases left in between. Germline V CDR1 and CDR2: MGHRA, YSYEKL. CDR3 nucleotide sequence: TGCGCCAGCAGCCAAGTCGGCTCTGGGGCCAACGTCCTGACTTTC. Translation: CASSQVGSGANVLTF.

J is TRBJ1-5 and V is TRBV2; D call uncertain. CDR1 is SNHLY, CDR2 FYNNEI, per germline. Between the trimmed V and J ends, which lost 7 bases and 4 bases, there was a span of 11 bases. CDR3 size: 13 residues. DNA of the CDR3: TGTGCCAGCAACCGGGGTGAAAATCAGCCCCAGCATTTT. This sequence encodes CASNRGENQPQHF.

This clone was seen a handful of times. This chain's CDR3 is CASSEDRNYYEQYF. Written as DNA, the CDR3 is TGTGCCAGCAGTGAGGACAGGAATTATTACGAGCAGTACTTC. The rearrangement joins TRBV2 to TRBJ2-7, with TRBD1 matching 7 bases. The V gene end was trimmed by 3 bases and the J gene end by 4 bases; junction bases not matched to a gene: 6. Germline values: CDR1 SNHLY, CDR2 FYNNEI. There are 14 residues in the CDR3.

This clone is a singleton in its sample. The rearrangement links TRBV6-5 to TRBJ2-5; 7 nucleotides match TRBD2. Trimming at V came to 2 bases and at J to 5 bases, leaving 11 bases not matched to a gene. The CDR3 runs 16 residues. Looked up from germline, CDR1 is MNHEY and CDR2 is SVGAGI. For the CDR3, the DNA is TGTGCCAGCAGTTACGTTCAGGGAGGTAGCGGGGAGACCCAGTACTTC. Amino acid sequence: CASSYVQGGSGETQYF.

The rearrangement links TRBV30 to TRBJ2-1; perhaps TRBD2 as D (5 bases). Deletions cut 0 bases from V and 10 bases from J, with 10 bases between. CDR1 and CDR2 (germline): GTSNPN, SVGIG (reference sequence). The CDR3 runs 12 residues. CDR3 coding DNA: TGTGCCTGGAGTGTATCCGGGATAGAGCAGTTCTTC. This gives the protein CAWSVSGIEQFF.

CDR3 nucleotide sequence: TGTGCCAGCAGAGGGGGACAGGGAAGCCCCCGGGAGGATCAGCCCCAGCATTTT. Translation: CASRGGQGSPREDQPQHF. The chain recombines TRBV28 with TRBJ1-5; TRBD1 matches at 9 bases. Trimming removed 6 bases from V and 5 bases from J; junction bases left unmatched: 17. Germline V gives CDR1 MDHEN, CDR2 SYDVKM. This CDR3 spans 18 amino acids.

The genes are TRBV10-3 and TRBJ1-1; 9 bases map to TRBD1. Germline V lookup: CDR1 ENHRY, CDR2 SYGVKD. After removal of 0 bases from V and 5 bases from J, the junction contained 4 bases not matched to a gene. This CDR3 has 15 residues. The CDR3 DNA is TGTGCCATCAGTGAGTCCACAGGGGGCTTAACTGAAGCTTTCTTT. As protein: CAISESTGGLTEAFF.

The CDR3 DNA reads TGTGCCAGCAGTCTGAGGGGGCTAAATGAAAAACTGTTTTTT. Protein product: CASSLRGLNEKLFF. The chain links TRBV27 to TRBJ1-4, with 7 nucleotides matching TRBD1. Per the germline V gene, CDR1 is MNHEY and CDR2 is SMNVEV (reference sequence). CDR3 length: 14 amino acids. Losses at the gene ends were 5 bases for V and 5 bases for J; bases not matched to a gene: 5.

The V and J genes are TRBV7-8 and TRBJ2-7; D may be TRBD1 (6 bases). The CDR3 contains 14 residues. With 6 bases removed from V and 3 bases from J, the gap between germline ends came to 15 bases. CDR1 and CDR2 (germline): SGHVS, FQNEAQ. The CDR3 loop is CASRPRRGIYEQYF. The CDR3, as DNA: TGTGCCAGCAGACCCCGTAGGGGGATCTACGAGCAGTACTTC. The entire variable domain, with the rest obtained from reference TRBV7-8 and TRBJ2-7, is as follows: GAGVSQSPRYKVAKRGQDVALRCDPISGHVSLFWYQQALGQGPEFLTYFQNEAQLDKSGLPSDRFFAERPEGSVSTLKIQRTQQEDSAVYLCASRPRRGIYEQYFGPGTRLTVT.

The chain links TRBV4-1 to TRBJ2-1, with TRBD2 matching 15 bases. Germline values: CDR1 MGHRA, CDR2 YSYEKL. This CDR3 comprises 21 residues. V shed 2 bases, J shed 0 bases, and the junction held 11 bases outside the gene matches. The CDR3 sequence is CASSQTGTSGGFFSSYNEQFF. The CDR3 nucleotides read TGCGCCAGCAGCCAAACGGGGACTAGCGGGGGGTTCTTTAGCTCCTACAATGAGCAGTTCTTC.

V and J are TRBV3-1 (or the pseudogene TRBV3-2) and TRBJ1-5; the D is unclear. V lost 0 bases, J lost 2 bases, and 23 bases lay in between. This CDR3 region has 20 residues. Germline values: CDR1 LGHDT, CDR2 YNNKEL (reference sequence). The CDR3 here is CASSQDSEGGDGCGNQPQHF. The CDR3 nucleotides read TGTGCCAGCAGCCAAGATTCGGAGGGTGGTGATGGATGTGGCAATCAGCCCCAGCATTTT.

The genes are TRBV4-3 and TRBJ1-4; 7 bases fit TRBD1. This CDR3 has 16 amino acids. Germline CDR1 LGHNA, CDR2 YSLEER. J lost 6 bases, V lost 2 bases, and 9 bases had no gene match. CDR3 DNA: TGCGCCAGCAGCCAACAAGACAGGGTGGGGGATGAAAAACTGTTTTTT. This translates into CASSQQDRVGDEKLFF.

V is TRBV15 and J is TRBJ1-6, with TRBD1 as a possible D gene (6 bases). CDR1 and CDR2 from the germline V gene are LNHNV and YYDKDF (reference sequence). The CDR3 has 13 residues. With 6 bases removed from V and 11 bases from J, the gap between germline ends came to 14 bases. The CDR3 reads CATRDSGGTPLHF. The CDR3 region has the DNA TGTGCCACCAGGGACAGTGGAGGAACACCCCTCCACTTT.

The CDR3 DNA sequence: TGTGCCAGCAGTTTAGCACAGGGGGCGCTTGGAGCTTTCTTT. Its protein product is CASSLAQGALGAFF. The rearrangement joins TRBV28 to TRBJ1-1; 9 bases align to TRBD1. J was trimmed by 10 bases and V by 2 bases; bases with no gene match: 8. Germline V gene data show CDR1 as MDHEN and CDR2 as SYDVKM. The CDR3 totals 14 residues. Looking up the rest from reference TRBV28 and TRBJ1-1 gives the full variable domain: DVKVTQSSRYLVKRTGEKVFLECVQDMDHENMFWYRQDPGLGLRLIYFSYDVKMKEKGDIPEGYSVSREKKERFSLILESASTNQTSMYLCASSLAQGALGAFFGQGTRLTVV.

The chain is built from TRBV6-5 and TRBJ1-6; D is perhaps TRBD1 (6 bases). The CDR3 sequence is 12 residues long. Germline CDR1 reads MNHEY; CDR2 reads SVGAGI. V lost 8 bases and J lost 8, with 10 bases in between. The CDR3 region is CASGEGDSPLHF. DNA of the CDR3: TGTGCCAGCGGAGAGGGGGATTCACCCCTCCACTTT.

The chain employs TRBV27 and TRBJ2-4; 9 bases agree with TRBD1. The CDR3 length is 12 residues. Per the germline V gene, CDR1 is MNHEY and CDR2 is SMNVEV (reference sequence). The J segment lost 10 bases and the V segment lost 6 bases, leaving 4 bases of the junction unmatched. CDR3 in amino acids: CASRPGQGIQYF. The CDR3 DNA reads as TGTGCCAGCAGGCCGGGACAGGGAATTCAGTACTTC.

This chain uses TRBV7-2 with TRBJ2-1; 13 bases map to TRBD2. This CDR3 has 18 residues. Germline V lookup: CDR1 SGHTA, CDR2 FQGNSA. J gave up 0 bases and V 4 bases, and 6 bases lay outside the gene matches. CDR3 sequence reads: CASSSRTSGGLSYNEQFF. The CDR3 DNA sequence: TGTGCCAGCAGCTCCAGGACTAGCGGGGGCCTCTCCTACAATGAGCAGTTCTTC. Full variable domain (remainder filled in from reference TRBV7-2 and TRBJ2-1): GAGVSQSPSNKVTEKGKDVELRCDPISGHTALYWYRQSLGQGLEFLIYFQGNSAPDKSGLPSDRFSAERTGGSVSTLTIQRTQQEDSAVYLCASSSRTSGGLSYNEQFFGPGTRLTVL.

The chain carries TRBV24-1 and TRBJ1-2; TRBD1 matches 9 bases. The junction had 3 bases not matched to a gene; V was cut back by 0 bases and J by 8 bases. This CDR3 is built from 14 residues. CDR1 is KGHDR and CDR2 is SFDVKD in the germline V gene. The CDR3 nucleotides read TGTGCCACCAGTGATTTGGGACAGGGGTTGGGCTACACCTTC. It specifies CATSDLGQGLGYTF.

V and J are TRBV15 and TRBJ2-1; D is unresolved. V was clipped by 3 bases and J by 9 bases, with 24 bases between them. CDR3 length: 17 residues. Germline assignment: CDR1 LNHNV and CDR2 YYDKDF (reference sequence). DNA for the CDR3: TGTGCCACCAGCAGCACCTTGAGTGGCCACGGGTTTAGTGAGCAGTTCTTC. This encodes CATSSTLSGHGFSEQFF.

This clone was observed a few times. An end of the junction does not agree with germline; a read error may underlie this. The chain employs TRBV2 and TRBJ2-5, with 8 bases that match TRBD2. This CDR3 contains 15 residues. In germline, CDR1 is SNHLY, CDR2 FYNNEI. CDR3 amino acids: CASSSGGPRQGTQYF. CDR3 sequence (DNA): TGTGCCAGCAGCTCGGGAGGGCCTCGACAAGGGACCCAGTACTTC.

The rearrangement links TRBV6-2 or TRBV6-3 to TRBJ1-2; D perhaps matches TRBD1 (5 bases). Trimming shortened V by 2 bases and J by 5 bases, and 12 bases separated the two germline ends. Germline V gene lookup returns CDR1 MNHEY and CDR2 SVGEGT. CDR3 length: 14 amino acids. The CDR3 coding sequence is TGTGCCAGCAGTTACGGATGGGGCGAGTATGGCTACACCTTC. It codes for CASSYGWGEYGYTF.

At least ten counts were recorded for this clone. The chain joins TRBV5-1 to TRBJ2-7; 7 nucleotides match TRBD1. Germline-derived CDR1 and CDR2 are SGHRS and YFSETQ. The CDR3 is made up of 14 amino acids. V lost 4 bases, J lost 1 base, and 5 bases stayed unmatched. The CDR3 DNA follows: TGCGCCAGCAGCCCTCGGGACAGTTCCTACGAGCAGTACTTC. It codes for CASSPRDSSYEQYF. Drawing the rest from reference TRBV5-1 and TRBJ2-7, the complete variable domain is KAGVTQTPRYLIKTRGQQVTLSCSPISGHRSVSWYQQTPGQGLQFLFEYFSETQRNKGNFPGRFSGRQFSNSRSEMNVSTLELGDSALYLCASSPRDSSYEQYFGPGTRLTVT.

The chain joins TRBV24-1 to TRBJ1-5, with no clear D. Germline values: CDR1 KGHDR, CDR2 SFDVKD. Trimming left V 6 bases short and J 6 bases short, with 14 bases between. This CDR3 has 14 residues. Here the CDR3 reads CATSTQRASQPQHF. CDR3 nucleotides: TGTGCCACCAGTACTCAGAGGGCTAGTCAGCCCCAGCATTTT.

This chain connects TRBV19 to TRBJ2-3, with D tentatively TRBD2 (6 bases). The length of the CDR3 is 18 residues. Germline CDR1 LNHDA, CDR2 SQIVND (reference sequence). V was trimmed by 3 bases and J by 0 bases, leaving 19 bases between them. CDR3: CASSIRPFVSGSTDTQYF. The CDR3 DNA reads TGTGCCAGTAGTATTAGACCATTTGTTAGCGGTAGCACAGATACGCAGTATTTT.

As DNA, the CDR3 is TGTGCCAGCAGCTTCGGGGGGGCAGGTGAGCAGTTCTTC. This translates into CASSFGGAGEQFF. The V gene is TRBV5-6, the J gene TRBJ2-1, with 8 bases fitting TRBD2. Germline CDR1 SGHDT, CDR2 YYEEEE. This CDR3 has 13 residues. With 2 bases clipped from V and 9 bases from J, the junction kept 4 bases outside the gene matches.

This clone was observed once. This chain joins TRBV5-6 and TRBJ1-4; D is unresolved. The V and J ends lost 1 base and 5 bases respectively, with 6 bases between them. The CDR3 covers 13 residues. Germline V gene lookup returns CDR1 SGHDT and CDR2 YYEEEE. The CDR3 loop is CASSLRENEKLFF. As DNA, the CDR3 is TGTGCCAGCAGCTTGCGGGAGAATGAAAAACTGTTTTTT.

This clone appeared once. The V and J genes are TRBV7-2 and TRBJ2-3; the match to TRBD1 covers 10 bases. After removal of 5 bases from V and 7 bases from J, the junction contained 12 bases not matched to a gene. CDR3 length: 16 residues. CDR1 and CDR2 from the germline V gene are SGHTA and FQGNSA. CDR3 sequence (DNA): TGTGCCAGCAGCCGCCAACCGGGACAGGGGATTAATACGCAGTATTTT. As protein: CASSRQPGQGINTQYF.

The genes are TRBV2 and TRBJ1-4, with 11 bases that match TRBD1. Germline assignment: CDR1 SNHLY and CDR2 FYNNEI. This CDR3 region has 17 residues. The junction had 13 bases not matched to a gene; V was cut back by 6 bases and J by 7 bases. The CDR3 protein is CASRYMIRDRGFEKLFF. As DNA, the CDR3 is TGTGCCAGCAGATATATGATCCGGGACAGGGGGTTTGAAAAACTGTTTTTT.

This chain connects TRBV7-2 to TRBJ2-3, with D perhaps TRBD2 (7 bases). Germline V lookup: CDR1 SGHTA, CDR2 FQGNSA. V shed 4 bases and J shed 4 bases, with 21 bases lying between them. The CDR3 runs 17 residues. DNA for the CDR3: TGTGCCAGCAGCTCGGCGATGGGGGGGGGCCCATCAGATACGCAGTATTTT. Translating gives CASSSAMGGGPSDTQYF.

The rearrangement joins TRBV28 to TRBJ1-2; 7 positions match TRBD1. The ends lost 6 bases at V and 8 bases at J; junction bases unmatched: 18. The CDR3 extends over 16 amino acids. The germline V gene has CDR1 MDHEN and CDR2 SYDVKM. Written as DNA, the CDR3 is TGTGCCAGCAGCCTACAGGGGACCGCCCGCTATGGCGGCTACACCTTC. This sequence encodes CASSLQGTARYGGYTF.